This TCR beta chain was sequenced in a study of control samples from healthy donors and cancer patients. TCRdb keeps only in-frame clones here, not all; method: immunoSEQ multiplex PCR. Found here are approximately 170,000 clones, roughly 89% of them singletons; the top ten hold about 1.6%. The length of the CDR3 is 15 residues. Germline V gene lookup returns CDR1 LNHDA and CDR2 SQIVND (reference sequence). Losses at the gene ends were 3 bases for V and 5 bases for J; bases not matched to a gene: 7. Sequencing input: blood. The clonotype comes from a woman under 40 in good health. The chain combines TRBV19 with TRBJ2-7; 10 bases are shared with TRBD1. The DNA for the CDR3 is TGTGCCAGTAGTATCGGGGACAGGGGCAGGAACGAGCAGTACTTC. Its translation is CASSIGDRGRNEQYF.